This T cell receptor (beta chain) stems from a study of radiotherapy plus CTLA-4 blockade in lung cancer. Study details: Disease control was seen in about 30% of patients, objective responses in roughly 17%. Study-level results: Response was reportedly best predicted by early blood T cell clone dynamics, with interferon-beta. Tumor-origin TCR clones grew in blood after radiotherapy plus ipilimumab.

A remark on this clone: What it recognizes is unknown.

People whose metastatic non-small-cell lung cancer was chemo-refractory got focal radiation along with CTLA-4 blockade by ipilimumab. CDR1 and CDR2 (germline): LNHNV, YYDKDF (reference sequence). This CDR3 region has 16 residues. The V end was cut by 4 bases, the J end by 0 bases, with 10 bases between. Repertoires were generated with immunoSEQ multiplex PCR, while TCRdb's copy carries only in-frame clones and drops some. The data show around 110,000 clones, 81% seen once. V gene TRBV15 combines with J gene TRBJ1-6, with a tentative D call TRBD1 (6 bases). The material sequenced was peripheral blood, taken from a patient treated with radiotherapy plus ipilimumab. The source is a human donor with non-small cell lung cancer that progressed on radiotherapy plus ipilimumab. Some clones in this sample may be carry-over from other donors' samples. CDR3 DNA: TGTGCCACCAGCAAGGAAGGGGGCTCCTATAATTCACCCCTCCACTTT. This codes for CATSKEGGSYNSPLHF.